Each of the 9 T cell receptor beta chains below was sequenced from the same sample in a study of cytomegalovirus exposure and HLA in healthy donors. PCR involved 60 Vbeta and 13 Jbeta primers. Repertoires were generated with immunoSEQ multiplex PCR, while TCRdb's copy carries only in-frame clones and drops some. The data show about 190,000 clones, with roughly four fifths seen just once and around 1.7% held by the top ten. Input material: PBMCs. The receptors come from a man aged 45-65 years in good health and CMV-seronegative.

V usage is TRBV2 and J usage is TRBJ2-7; TRBD1 aligns across 9 bases. J lost 2 bases, V lost 8 bases, and 4 bases had no gene match. CDR1 is SNHLY and CDR2 is FYNNEI in the germline V gene. The CDR3 runs 13 residues. The CDR3 bases are TGTGCCAGCTCCTGGACAGGGGCCTACGAGCAGTACTTC. Translating it yields CASSWTGAYEQYF.

This clone has only a few counts. The chain is built from TRBV5-1 and TRBJ1-3; D unclear. V lost 7 bases to trimming and J lost 0 bases, with 11 bases between them. The CDR3 totals 14 residues. The V gene's germline CDR1 is SGHRS and CDR2 YFSETQ. The CDR3 region is CASSLEGSGNTIYF. For the CDR3, the DNA is TGCGCCAGCTCCCTCGAGGGCTCTGGAAACACCATATATTTT. Combining the CDR3 with reference TRBV5-1 and TRBJ1-3 gives the whole variable domain KAGVTQTPRYLIKTRGQQVTLSCSPISGHRSVSWYQQTPGQGLQFLFEYFSETQRNKGNFPGRFSGRQFSNSRSEMNVSTLELGDSALYLCASSLEGSGNTIYFGEGSWLTVV.

The genes are TRBV4-3 and TRBJ1-5, with TRBD1 identical over 9 bases. Germline loops: CDR1 LGHNA, CDR2 YSLEER. The CDR3 has 16 amino acids. V lost 0 bases, J lost 2 bases, and 2 bases stayed unmatched. CDR3 sequence (DNA): TGCGCCAGCAGCCAAGATTGGGACAGGGGCAATCAGCCCCAGCATTTT. Translated, it gives CASSQDWDRGNQPQHF.

This rearrangement joins TRBV25-1 to TRBJ1-4; D gene ambiguous. The V and J ends lost 1 base and 6 bases respectively, with 6 bases between them. The CDR3 consists of 13 residues. Per germline, CDR1 MGHDK and CDR2 SYGVNS. The CDR3 here is CASSESTYEKLFF. CDR3 bases: TGTGCCAGCAGTGAATCGACATATGAAAAACTGTTTTTT.

The chain carries TRBV9 and TRBJ2-1, with a possible D match to TRBD1 (5 bases). Trimming removed 0 bases from V and 0 bases from J, with 7 bases in between. In germline, CDR1 is SGDLS, CDR2 YYNGEE. CDR3 length: 15 residues. The chain's CDR3 is CASSVVTGSYNEQFF. The CDR3 DNA reads TGTGCCAGCAGCGTAGTAACAGGCTCCTACAATGAGCAGTTCTTC.

This clone was recorded a few times. V gene TRBV4-1 combines with J gene TRBJ2-2; D call uncertain. CDR1 and CDR2 from the germline V gene are MGHRA and YSYEKL. CDR3 length equals 14 residues. The V gene lost 1 base and the J gene lost 1 base, with 4 bases spanning the gap. This CDR3 reads CASSQAMNTGELFF. CDR3 in DNA: TGCGCCAGCAGCCAAGCCATGAACACCGGGGAGCTGTTTTTT.

This clone has a handful of counts. The chain employs TRBV7-2 and TRBJ2-7, with 7 bases aligning to TRBD1. The V and J ends lost 5 bases and 4 bases, in that order; junction bases with no gene match: 14. This CDR3 spans 16 amino acids. CDR1 is SGHTA and CDR2 is FQGNSA in the germline V gene. CDR3 sequence: CASSPGQVVWDYEQYF. The CDR3 region has the DNA TGTGCCAGCAGCCCCGGACAGGTGGTATGGGATTACGAGCAGTACTTC.

The chain carries TRBV28 and TRBJ1-5, with D uncertain. V was trimmed by 2 bases and J by 3 bases, leaving 11 bases between them. The CDR3 runs to 15 residues. Germline assignment: CDR1 MDHEN and CDR2 SYDVKM. The CDR3 spells CASSLVSGYNQPQHF. CDR3 sequence (DNA): TGTGCCAGCAGTTTAGTCAGCGGCTACAATCAGCCCCAGCATTTT.

This clone was seen only a few times. The chain links TRBV2 to TRBJ1-2, with 7 bases identical to TRBD1. CDR1 and CDR2 from the germline V gene are SNHLY and FYNNEI. The CDR3 is made up of 12 amino acids. V shed 7 bases and J 4 bases; nucleotides not matched to a gene: 3. The CDR3 DNA sequence: TGTGCCAGCACCTCAGGGGGCTATGGCTACACCTTC. This translates into CASTSGGYGYTF.